This T cell receptor (beta chain) was captured by sequencing in a study of T-cell memory formation after mild COVID-19. TCRdb re-derived calls from the 5' RACE reads in MiXCR, one entry per CDR3 protein. The top ten clones hold 10% to 15% of a sample with about half a million distinct CDR3 sequences, around a sixth of them seen once. The V segment lost 4 bases and the J segment 5 bases; nucleotides outside the gene matches: 1. The CDR3 spans 13 residues. The receptor was isolated from an adult woman who had mild COVID-19 (a few samples of this study predate the infection). Cell type and time point are not known. Sequencing was carried out using PBMCs or a T cell subset sorted from them (not recorded which). The V and J genes are TRBV12-3 or TRBV12-4 and TRBJ2-1, with 8 bases identical to TRBD2. The CDR3 DNA follows: TGTGCCAGCAGTTCAGCGGGGGACAATGAGCAGTTCTTC. It encodes CASSSAGDNEQFF.